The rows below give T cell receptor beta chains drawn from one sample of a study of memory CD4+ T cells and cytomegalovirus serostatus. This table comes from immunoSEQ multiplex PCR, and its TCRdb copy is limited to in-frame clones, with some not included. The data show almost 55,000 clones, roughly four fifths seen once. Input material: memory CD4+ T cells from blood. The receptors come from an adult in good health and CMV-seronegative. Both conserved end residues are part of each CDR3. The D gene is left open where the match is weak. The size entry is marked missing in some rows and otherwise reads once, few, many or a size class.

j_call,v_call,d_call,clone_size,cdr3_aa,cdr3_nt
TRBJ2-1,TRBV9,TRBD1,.,CASSAGTGIDEQFF,TGTGCCAGCAGTGCCGGGACAGGTATAGATGAGCAGTTCTTC
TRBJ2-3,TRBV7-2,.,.,CASSRPGYTDTQYF,TGTGCCAGCAGCCGTCCGGGCTACACAGATACGCAGTATTTT
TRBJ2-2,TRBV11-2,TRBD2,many,CASSFSYGRGREPTGELFF,TGTGCCAGCAGCTTTAGTTATGGGCGCGGGAGGGAACCCACCGGGGAGCTGTTTTTT
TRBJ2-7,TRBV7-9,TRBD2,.,CASSLGDPGLAGWEQYF,TGTGCCAGCAGCTTAGGAGATCCGGGACTAGCGGGATGGGAGCAGTACTTC
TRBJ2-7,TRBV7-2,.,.,CASSLSGISIRGAYEQYF,TGTGCCAGCAGCTTATCTGGTATAAGCATCAGGGGGGCCTACGAGCAGTACTTC
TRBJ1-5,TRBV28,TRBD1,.,CASRAGGPPLYSNQPQHF,TGTGCCAGCAGAGCAGGGGGCCCACCCCTATATAGCAATCAGCCCCAGCATTTT
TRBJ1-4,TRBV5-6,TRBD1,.,CASSLAGQGGPGREKLFF,TGTGCCAGCAGCTTGGCGGGACAGGGGGGCCCCGGTAGAGAAAAACTGTTTTTT
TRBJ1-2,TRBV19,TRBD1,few,CASSLGTGGKYGYTF,TGTGCCAGTAGTCTAGGGACAGGGGGCAAGTATGGCTACACCTTC
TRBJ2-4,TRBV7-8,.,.,CASSLELPQGFQYF,TGTGCCAGCAGCTTGGAACTACCGCAGGGTTTTCAGTACTTC
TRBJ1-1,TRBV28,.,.,CASSLLANTEAFF,TGTGCCAGCAGTTTATTAGCGAACACTGAAGCTTTCTTT
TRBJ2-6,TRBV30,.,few,CAWSVRHSGANVLTF,TGTGCCTGGAGTGTGAGACACTCTGGGGCCAACGTCCTGACTTTC
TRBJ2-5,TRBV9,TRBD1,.,CASSRGGRIGETQYF,TGTGCCAGCAGCAGAGGGGGCCGAATAGGGGAGACCCAGTACTTC
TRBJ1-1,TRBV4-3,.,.,CASSQTFAVMNTEAFF,TGCGCCAGCAGCCAAACATTCGCCGTTATGAACACTGAAGCTTTCTTT
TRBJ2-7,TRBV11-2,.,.,CASSSRPGSTYF,TGTGCCAGCAGCTCGAGGCCGGGGAGTACGTACTTC
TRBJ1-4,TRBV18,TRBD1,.,CASSPRKGGPNEKLFF,TGTGCCAGCTCACCGAGGAAAGGGGGCCCAAATGAAAAACTGTTTTTT
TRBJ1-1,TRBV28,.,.,CASRPDLGLNTEAFF,TGTGCCAGCAGGCCTGACCTTGGCCTGAACACTGAAGCTTTCTTT
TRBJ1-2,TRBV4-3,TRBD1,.,CASSQDTGQGAKGYTF,TGCGCCAGCAGCCAAGATACAGGACAGGGGGCTAAAGGCTACACCTTC
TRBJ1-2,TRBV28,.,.,CASSIQARGGYTF,TGTGCCAGCAGCATACAGGCCCGGGGGGGCTACACCTTC
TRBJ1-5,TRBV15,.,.,CATSRAGHNQPQHF,TGTGCCACCAGCAGGGCTGGACACAATCAGCCCCAGCATTTT
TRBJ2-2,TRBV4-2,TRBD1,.,CASSQAVGTDISTGELFF,TGTGCCAGCAGCCAAGCCGTCGGGACAGACATTTCCACCGGGGAGCTGTTTTTT
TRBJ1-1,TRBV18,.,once,CASSPQTGSNTEAFF,TGTGCCAGCTCACCGCAGACAGGCTCGAACACTGAAGCTTTCTTT
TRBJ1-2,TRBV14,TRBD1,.,CASSRRGQGSGYTF,TGTGCCAGCAGCCGCCGGGGACAGGGGAGCGGCTACACCTTC
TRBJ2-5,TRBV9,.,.,CASSVATGEGETQYF,TGTGCCAGCAGCGTAGCAACAGGGGAGGGAGAGACCCAGTACTTC
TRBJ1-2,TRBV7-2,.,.,CASSLRTTANYGYTF,TGTGCCAGCAGCTTAAGGACAACAGCTAACTATGGCTACACCTTC
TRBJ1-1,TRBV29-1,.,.,CSVEIQTNTEAFF,TGCAGCGTTGAGATTCAGACTAACACTGAAGCTTTCTTT
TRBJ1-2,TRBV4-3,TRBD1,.,CASSQKQGLGGYTF,TGCGCCAGCAGCCAAAAACAGGGGCTAGGTGGCTACACCTTC
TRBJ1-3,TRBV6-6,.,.,CASGQLGGSGNTIYF,TGTGCCAGCGGACAGTTAGGGGGGTCAGGAAACACCATATATTTT
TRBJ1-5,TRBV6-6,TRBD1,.,CATTRGTLGQPQHF,TGTGCCACCACCAGGGGGACCTTGGGTCAGCCCCAGCATTTT
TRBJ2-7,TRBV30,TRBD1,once,CASHRTGRQYF,TGTGCCTCTCACCGGACAGGACGGCAGTACTTC
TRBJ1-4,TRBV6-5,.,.,CASRPGTWNEKLFF,TGTGCCAGCAGACCCGGGACATGGAATGAAAAACTGTTTTTT
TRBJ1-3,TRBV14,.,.,CASSQPASSGNTIYF,TGTGCCAGCAGCCAGCCAGCGAGCTCTGGAAACACCATATATTTT
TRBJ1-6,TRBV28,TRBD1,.,CASRAGGNNSPLHF,TGTGCCAGCAGGGCAGGGGGTAATAATTCACCCCTCCACTTT
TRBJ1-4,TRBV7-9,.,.,CASSLAMGRDEKLFF,TGTGCCAGCAGCTTAGCGATGGGAAGGGATGAAAAACTGTTTTTT
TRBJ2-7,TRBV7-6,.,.,CASSGGDRDTRTSYEQYF,TGTGCCAGCAGCGGGGGGGATCGGGACACTCGAACTTCCTACGAGCAGTACTTC
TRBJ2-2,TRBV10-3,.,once,CAISQASGELFF,TGTGCCATCAGTCAGGCGTCCGGGGAGCTGTTTTTT
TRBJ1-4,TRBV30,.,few,CAWSVLEKLFF,TGTGCCTGGAGTGTTCTGGAAAAACTGTTTTTT
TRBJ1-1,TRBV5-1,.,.,CASSLLVNTEAFF,TGCGCCAGCAGCTTGTTGGTTAACACTGAAGCTTTCTTT
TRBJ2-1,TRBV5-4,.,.,CASSLPRAGLSNNEQFF,TGTGCCAGCAGCCTCCCCCGGGCTGGGCTATCTAACAATGAGCAGTTCTTC
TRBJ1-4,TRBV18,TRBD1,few,CASSQSPGTGNEKLFF,TGTGCCAGCTCCCAGAGCCCCGGGACAGGGAATGAAAAACTGTTTTTT
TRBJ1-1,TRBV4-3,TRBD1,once,CASSQDEQGRAFF,TGCGCCAGCAGCCAAGATGAACAGGGGCGAGCTTTCTTT
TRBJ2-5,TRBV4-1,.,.,CASSPTGLPETQYF,TGCGCCAGCAGCCCTACCGGACTCCCGGAGACCCAGTACTTC
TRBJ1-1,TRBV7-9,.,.,CASSFSSEAFF,TGTGCCAGCAGCTTTTCGTCTGAAGCTTTCTTT
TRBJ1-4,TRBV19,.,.,CASSLAQGRVEKLFF,TGTGCCAGTAGCCTTGCACAGGGTCGGGTTGAAAAACTGTTTTTT
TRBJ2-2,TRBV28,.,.,CASNGTPSTGELFF,TGTGCCAGCAATGGGACACCCTCCACCGGGGAGCTGTTTTTT
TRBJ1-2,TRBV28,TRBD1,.,CATYVRTGRGLANYGYTF,TGTGCCACTTATGTCCGGACAGGGAGAGGCCTGGCTAACTATGGCTACACCTTC